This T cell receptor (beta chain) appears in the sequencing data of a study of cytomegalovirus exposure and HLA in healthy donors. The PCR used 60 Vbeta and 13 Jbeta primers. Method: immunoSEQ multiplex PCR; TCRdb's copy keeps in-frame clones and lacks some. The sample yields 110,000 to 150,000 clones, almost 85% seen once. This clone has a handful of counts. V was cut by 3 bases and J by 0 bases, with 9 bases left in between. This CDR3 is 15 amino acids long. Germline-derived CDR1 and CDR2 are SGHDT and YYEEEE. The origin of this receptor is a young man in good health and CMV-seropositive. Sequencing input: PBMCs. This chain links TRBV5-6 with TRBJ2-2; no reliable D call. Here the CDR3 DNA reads TGTGCCAGCAGCTCCCTTCACACGAACACCGGGGAGCTGTTTTTT. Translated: CASSSLHTNTGELFF.